This T cell receptor (beta chain) was retrieved from a study of blood T cells in healthy people across ages. Primed by a sample-barcoded 5' primer and a J-beta primer mix, a second PCR proceeded for about 7 to 11 cycles. TCRdb recomputed calls from the 5' RACE reads with MiXCR, one row per CDR3 protein. The data show roughly 1.9 million distinct CDR3 sequences, with about two fifths seen just once and more than 20% held by the top ten. Whole-study findings and limits: Without sorted subsets, naive and antigen-experienced compartments could not be conclusively compared. Naive T cell percentage and TCR beta diversity correlated strongly. CMV infection status of these donors was not known.

Germline-derived CDR1 and CDR2 are KGHDR and SFDVKD. CDR3 length equals 19 residues. With 0 bases clipped from V and 4 bases from J, the junction kept 13 bases outside the gene matches. This clonotype came up many times. Its specificity is unknown. The source is a human donor in good health. The chain recombines TRBV24-1 with TRBJ2-1, with 8 positions matching TRBD2. The sequenced sample consisted of blood. The CDR3 spells CATSDLGGRRAGDYNEQFF. In DNA, the CDR3 is TGTGCCACCAGTGATTTGGGGGGGAGGCGAGCGGGGGATTACAATGAGCAGTTCTTC.